This T cell receptor (beta chain) was identified in a study of shared clonotypes between healthy human individuals. The data were produced by immunoSEQ multiplex PCR, yet TCRdb's version contains in-frame clones alone and is incomplete. The sample has some 2,500,000 clones; around 92% are singletons. Germline assignment: CDR1 SGHTA and CDR2 FQGNSA. The CDR3 extends over 14 amino acids. Deletions cut 6 bases from V and 0 bases from J, with 8 bases between. This clone was observed a single time. The TCR comes from a man younger than 35 in good health. Some clones in this sample may be carry-over from other donors' samples. The V gene is TRBV7-2, the J gene TRBJ2-2; D remains ambiguous. Sequenced input: naive CD4+ T cells from PBMCs. Noted subset: CD45RA+ positively selected. The CDR3 here is CASRRHSNTGELFF. The CDR3 DNA reads as TGTGCCAGCAGACGACACTCGAACACCGGGGAGCTGTTTTTT.